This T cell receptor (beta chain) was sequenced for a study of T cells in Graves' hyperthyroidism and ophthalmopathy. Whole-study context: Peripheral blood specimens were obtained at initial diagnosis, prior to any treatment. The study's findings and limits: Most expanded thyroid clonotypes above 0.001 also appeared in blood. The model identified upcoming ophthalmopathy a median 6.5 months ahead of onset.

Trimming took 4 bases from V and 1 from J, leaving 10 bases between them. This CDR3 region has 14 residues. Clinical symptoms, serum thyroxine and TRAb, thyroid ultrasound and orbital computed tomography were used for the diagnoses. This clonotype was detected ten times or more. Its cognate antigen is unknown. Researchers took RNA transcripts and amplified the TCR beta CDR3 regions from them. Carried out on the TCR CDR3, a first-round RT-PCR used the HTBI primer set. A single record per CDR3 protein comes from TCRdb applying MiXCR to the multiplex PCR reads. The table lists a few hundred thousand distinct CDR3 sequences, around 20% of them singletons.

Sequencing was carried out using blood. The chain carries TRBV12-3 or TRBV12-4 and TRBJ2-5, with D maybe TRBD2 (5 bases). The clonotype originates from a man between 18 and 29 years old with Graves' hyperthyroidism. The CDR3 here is CASSSGGGQETQYF. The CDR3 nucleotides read TGTGCCAGCAGTTCGGGCGGAGGCCAAGAGACCCAGTACTTC.